This TCR beta chain is drawn from a study of T cells expressing NK-cell markers. As for the study in general: One of the eight sequenced donors was seronegative, whereas the other seven were HCMV-seropositive. Study results and limitations: There were several donors in whom these clonotypes also led the CD3+CD56-NKG2C+ fraction. Whether expanded NKG2C+ T cell clones were HCMV-specific remained unclear.

Note on this clonotype: The target antigen is unknown.

The CDR3 length is 12 residues. Germline V CDR1 and CDR2: GTSNPN, SVGIG (reference sequence). Scientists made TCR beta cDNA using 5'RACE template switching with UMIs. TCRdb re-called the 5' RACE reads and gives one entry per CDR3 protein, without DNA. The sample has fewer than 200,000 distinct CDR3 sequences. This sequence joins TRBV30 and TRBJ1-1. The sequencing sample was made of blood T cells: a sorted CD56 or NKG2C T cell subset, CD4+ or CD8+ T cells, or bulk PBMC T cells (not recorded which). The TCR was taken from a woman aged 18 to 75 in good health. CDR3 residues: CAWMYSRLGAFF.